Below, one TCR beta chain is given with its context. Its antigen specificity is not known. Base qualities were left out, and no much larger clone turns up one base away. This entry belongs to a study of CD8 T cells in Susac syndrome (dated 2019 in TCRdb). Broadly, across the study: Repertoire sequencing was used to test whether CD8+ T cell activation and differentiation in Susac syndrome was antigen driven. Clonality of the CD8+ T cell repertoire was compared between roughly 13 healthy donors, approximately 14 Susac syndrome patients and 15 multiple sclerosis patients.

Findings and caveats that apply to the study as a whole: The TCR sequencing and HLA analysis was acknowledged to have included a relatively small number of individuals.

RNA was extracted using the RNeasy kit, and roughly 0.5 to 1 microgram was reverse transcribed with random hexamers. The immunoSEQ multiplex PCR assay, covering 54 Vbeta and 13 Jbeta segments, was used to amplify TCR beta CDR3 regions. To correct PCR amplification bias, a synthetic template baseline was used for both primer optimization and computational correction. The study's processing was this. Reads were assigned to V, D and J genes according to IMGT and analyzed in immunoSEQ Analyzer, with only productive sequences retained. Clonality was computed as one minus Shannon entropy normalized by log2 of the number of productive unique sequences. Public and private clones were assessed among the 100 most prevalent clones of each patient and control. Susac-specific clones were defined as absent from healthy and MS cohorts, about 1,000 published viral clones and other ImmuneACCESS disease sequences. TCRdb trimmed the raw reads at Q25, called clones with MiXCR and kept productive beta chains. Each entry is one CDR3 protein sequence, shown with its most common DNA and genes. TCRdb assigned the V and J calls; the authors' analysis was not used. This sample lists some 160,000 distinct CDR3 sequences; 85% to 95% were detected once. Of the sample, 0.15% to 0.2% is held by the ten largest clones.

Peripheral blood CD8+ and CD4+ T cells from healthy donors, Susac syndrome patients and multiple sclerosis patients were profiled by high-throughput TCR beta sequencing. The multiple sclerosis controls were treatment-naive patients whose relapsing-remitting disease, either stable or active, fulfilled the revised McDonald criteria. Bulk CD8+ and CD4+ T cells were purified by magnetic negative isolation, whereas CD8+ TEMRA cells were enriched by FACS. Blood was collected in EDTA tubes and processed within 24 hours, with PBMCs isolated through density gradient centrifugation. PBMCs intended for TCR sequencing were frozen in liquid nitrogen and were later thawed in a 37 degrees C water bath. The sorted or isolated CD4+, CD8+ and CD8+ TEMRA cells had a purity of 90% or higher. Sequenced sample: CD8+ T cells from PBMCs. This receptor was obtained from a human donor with multiple sclerosis.

The DNA is TGCAGCGTTGTCGGGCAAACCGGGGAGCTGTTTTTT. Its amino acids are CSVVGQTGELFF. This chain joins TRBV29-1 to TRBJ2-2, with the D gene not clear enough to name. The CDR3 runs 12 residues from the cysteine to the phenylalanine. This entry keeps only the CDR3 DNA: 36 bases, framed from base 1. CDR1 SQVTM and CDR2 ANQGSEA were looked up in the germline V gene. Trimming at the junction amounts to 4 bases on V and 5 bases on J, and the germline ends lie 8 bases apart.